A single TCR beta chain is shown here with its context. The data derive from a study of blood T cell repertoires in COVID-19. Turning to the study itself: Donors in the United States, Italy and Spain gave samples during acute or convalescent COVID-19. In each case, the material was cDNA or gDNA derived from T cells, B-cell-depleted T cells, or PBMCs.

Profiled with immunoSEQ multiplex PCR; TCRdb holds only in-frame clones, not every one. The repertoire has some 320,000 clones, 90% to 95% of them found once; the top ten carry roughly 3.6%. CDR1 is LGHDT, CDR2 YNNKEL, per germline (reference sequence). The CDR3 sequence is 13 residues long. V was clipped by 4 bases and J by 6 bases; unmatched bases: 5. The TCR sequence derives from a woman aged 30 to 39 who had been exposed to COVID-19. Source material: PBMCs or T cells enriched from blood (not recorded which). This rearrangement joins TRBV3-1 (or the pseudogene TRBV3-2) to TRBJ1-1, with TRBD1 matching over 7 bases. The chain's CDR3 is CASSPRQGAEAFF. The CDR3 nucleotides read TGTGCCAGCAGCCCCCGACAGGGCGCTGAAGCTTTCTTT.